This T cell receptor beta chain was sequenced during a study of OX40 agonist ivuxolimab in advanced cancers. About the research overall: Prior therapy, whether anti-PD-1, anti-PD-L1 or anti-CTLA-4, was allowed, and more than 35% had some.

Concerning this clone itself: The antigen is unknown.

Germline V gene data show CDR1 as SGHNT and CDR2 as YENEEA. This CDR3 has 16 residues. The junction had 9 bases not matched to a gene; V was cut back by 4 bases and J by 2 bases. Any history of autoimmune disease or systemic immunosuppression disqualified patients. Study-wide points: In CD8+ T cells, expanded clones were on average more numerous than in CD4+. Circulating CD4+ and CD8+ T cells showed clonal expansion by week 6 at 0.1 to 3.0 mg/kg.

Libraries were prepared by immunoSEQ multiplex PCR; TCRdb keeps only in-frame clonotypes and omits some of them. Counted here are approximately 120,000 clones, about 90% occurring once; the ten biggest clones make up 0.8% to 1%. Source: CD4+ or CD8+ T cells sorted from blood, taken in a trial of the OX40 agonist ivuxolimab. The source of this sequence is an adult with an advanced solid tumor such as melanoma, head and neck, liver or kidney cancer. The J gene is TRBJ2-3, the V gene TRBV11-3; 7 nucleotides align to TRBD2. The CDR3 loop reads CASSYLADFFTDTQYF. Here the CDR3 DNA reads TGTGCCAGCAGCTACCTAGCGGACTTCTTCACAGATACGCAGTATTTT.